This T cell receptor beta chain was captured by sequencing in a study of blood T cell repertoires in COVID-19. As for the study in general: Sources were T cells, B-cell-depleted T cells, or PBMCs; the material itself was cDNA or gDNA.

Per the original data handling: From reference gene primer amplification, estimates of nucleated cell counts were derived. Profiled with immunoSEQ multiplex PCR; TCRdb holds only in-frame clones, not every one. The D gene and trimming were derived from the DNA, and the V and J assignments and clone size from that table. This table has some 25,000 clones, approximately 87% appearing once. The V end was cut by 1 base, the J end by 5 bases, with 8 bases between. The CDR3 is 13 residues long. Germline V gene data show CDR1 as LGHDT and CDR2 as YNNKEL (reference sequence). Sequenced sample: peripheral blood. This receptor was obtained from a human donor in a cohort sampled during active COVID-19. This chain uses TRBV3-1 (or the pseudogene TRBV3-2) with TRBJ2-5; D is unresolved. Here the CDR3 reads CASSQVARETQYF. CDR3 in DNA: TGTGCCAGCAGCCAAGTCGCGCGTGAGACCCAGTACTTC.